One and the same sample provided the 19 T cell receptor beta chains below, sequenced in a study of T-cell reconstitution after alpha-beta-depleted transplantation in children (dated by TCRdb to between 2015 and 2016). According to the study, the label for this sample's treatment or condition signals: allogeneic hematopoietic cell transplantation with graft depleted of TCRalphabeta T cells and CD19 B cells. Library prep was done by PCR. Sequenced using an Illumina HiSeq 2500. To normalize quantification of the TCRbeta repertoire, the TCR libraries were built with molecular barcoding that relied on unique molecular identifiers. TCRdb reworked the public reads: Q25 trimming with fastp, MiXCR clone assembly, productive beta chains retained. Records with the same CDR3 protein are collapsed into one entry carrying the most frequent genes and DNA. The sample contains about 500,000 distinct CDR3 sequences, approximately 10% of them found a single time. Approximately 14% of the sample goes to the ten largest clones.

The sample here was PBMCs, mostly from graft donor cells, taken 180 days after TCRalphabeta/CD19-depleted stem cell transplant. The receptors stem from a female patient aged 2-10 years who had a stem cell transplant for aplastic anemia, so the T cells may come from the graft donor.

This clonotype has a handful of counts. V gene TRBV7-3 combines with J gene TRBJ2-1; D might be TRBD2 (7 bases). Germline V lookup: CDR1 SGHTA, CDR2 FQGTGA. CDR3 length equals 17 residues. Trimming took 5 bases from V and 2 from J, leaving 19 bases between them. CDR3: CASSPKAGAGPYNEQFF. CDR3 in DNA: TGTGCCAGCAGCCCCAAGGCGGGGGCGGGCCCCTACAATGAGCAGTTCTTC.

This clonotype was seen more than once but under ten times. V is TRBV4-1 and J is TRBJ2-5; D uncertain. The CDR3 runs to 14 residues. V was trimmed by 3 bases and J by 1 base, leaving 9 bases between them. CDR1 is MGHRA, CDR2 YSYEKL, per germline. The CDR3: CASSQEQPQETQYF. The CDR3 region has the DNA TGCGCCAGCAGCCAGGAACAGCCCCAAGAGACCCAGTACTTC.

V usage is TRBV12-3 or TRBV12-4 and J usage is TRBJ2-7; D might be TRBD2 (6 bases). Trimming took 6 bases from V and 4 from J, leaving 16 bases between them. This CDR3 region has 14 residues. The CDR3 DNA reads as TGTGCCAGCAGCGCGGGACTTCGAATTTACGAGCAGTACTTC. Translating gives CASSAGLRIYEQYF.

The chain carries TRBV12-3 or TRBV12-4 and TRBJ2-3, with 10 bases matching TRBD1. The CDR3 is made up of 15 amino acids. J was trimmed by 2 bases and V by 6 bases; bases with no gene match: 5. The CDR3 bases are TGTGCCAGCAGCTCCGGGACAGGGGTCACAGATACGCAGTATTTT. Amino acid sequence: CASSSGTGVTDTQYF.

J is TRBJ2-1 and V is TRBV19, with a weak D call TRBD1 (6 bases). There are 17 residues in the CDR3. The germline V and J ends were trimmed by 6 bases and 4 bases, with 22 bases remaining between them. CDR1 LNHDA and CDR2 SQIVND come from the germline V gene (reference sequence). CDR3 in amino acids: CASSPPLDGTQYNEQFF. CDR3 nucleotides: TGTGCCAGTAGCCCTCCACTAGACGGGACACAATACAATGAGCAGTTCTTC.

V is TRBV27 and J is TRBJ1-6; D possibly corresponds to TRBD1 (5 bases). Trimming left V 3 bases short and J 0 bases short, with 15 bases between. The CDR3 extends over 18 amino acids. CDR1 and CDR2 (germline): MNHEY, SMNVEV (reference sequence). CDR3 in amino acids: CASSFSGTPSSYNSPLHF. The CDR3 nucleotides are TGTGCCAGCAGTTTCTCCGGGACCCCGAGCTCCTATAATTCACCCCTCCACTTT.

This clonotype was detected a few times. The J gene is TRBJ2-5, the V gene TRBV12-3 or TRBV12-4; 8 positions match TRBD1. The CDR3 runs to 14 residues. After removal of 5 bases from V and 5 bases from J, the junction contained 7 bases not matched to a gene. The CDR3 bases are TGTGCCAGCAGTCCCCAGGGGGCAGGGGAGACCCAGTACTTC. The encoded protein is CASSPQGAGETQYF.

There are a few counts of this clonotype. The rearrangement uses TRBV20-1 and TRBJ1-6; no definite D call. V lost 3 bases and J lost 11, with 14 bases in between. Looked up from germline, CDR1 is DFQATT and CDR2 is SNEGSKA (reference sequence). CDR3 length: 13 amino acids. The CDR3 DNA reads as TGCAGTGCTAGTTCTGGACTCGATACACCCCTCCACTTT. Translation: CSASSGLDTPLHF.

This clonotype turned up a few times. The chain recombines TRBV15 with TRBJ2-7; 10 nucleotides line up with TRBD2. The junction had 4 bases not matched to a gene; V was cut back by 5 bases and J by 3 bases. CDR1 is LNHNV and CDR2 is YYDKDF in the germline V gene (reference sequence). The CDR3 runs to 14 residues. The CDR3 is CATSRGLANYEQYV. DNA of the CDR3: TGTGCCACCAGCCGGGGACTAGCGAACTACGAGCAGTACGTC.

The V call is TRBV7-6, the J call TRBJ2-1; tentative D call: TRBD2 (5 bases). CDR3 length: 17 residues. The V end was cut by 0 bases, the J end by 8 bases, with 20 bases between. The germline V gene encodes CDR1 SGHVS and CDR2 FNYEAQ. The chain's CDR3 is CASSLASGNVGRDEQFF. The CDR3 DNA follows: TGTGCCAGCAGCTTAGCGTCGGGGAACGTGGGTCGCGATGAGCAGTTCTTC.

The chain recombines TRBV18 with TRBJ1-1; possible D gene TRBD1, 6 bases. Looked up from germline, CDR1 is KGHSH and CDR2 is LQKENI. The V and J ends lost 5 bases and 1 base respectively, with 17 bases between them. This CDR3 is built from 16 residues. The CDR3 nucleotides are TGTGCCAGCTCATTAAAGAACCAGGGGAGGAACACTGAAGCTTTCTTT. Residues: CASSLKNQGRNTEAFF. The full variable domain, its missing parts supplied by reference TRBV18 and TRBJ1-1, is NAGVMQNPRHLVRRRGQEARLRCSPMKGHSHVYWYRQLPEEGLKFMVYLQKENIIDESGMPKERFSAEFPKEGPSILRIQQVVRGDSAAYFCASSLKNQGRNTEAFFGQGTRLTVV.

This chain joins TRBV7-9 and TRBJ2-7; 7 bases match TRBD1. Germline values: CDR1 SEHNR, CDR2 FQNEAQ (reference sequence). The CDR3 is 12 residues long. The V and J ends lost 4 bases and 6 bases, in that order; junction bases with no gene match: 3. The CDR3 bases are TGTGCCAGCAGCTCGACAGGGTCCGAGCAGTACTTC. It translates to CASSSTGSEQYF.

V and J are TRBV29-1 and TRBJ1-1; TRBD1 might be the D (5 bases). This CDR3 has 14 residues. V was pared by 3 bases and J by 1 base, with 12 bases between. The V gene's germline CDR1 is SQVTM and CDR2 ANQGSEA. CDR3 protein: CSVEARGRNTEAFF. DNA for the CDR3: TGCAGCGTTGAGGCCCGGGGGAGGAACACTGAAGCTTTCTTT.

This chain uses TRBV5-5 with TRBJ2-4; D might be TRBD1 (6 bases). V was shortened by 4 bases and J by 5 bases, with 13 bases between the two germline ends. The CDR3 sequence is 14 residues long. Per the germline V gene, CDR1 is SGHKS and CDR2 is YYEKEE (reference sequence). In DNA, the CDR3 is TGTGCCAGCAGCCACAGGGAGCTCGAAAACATTCAGTACTTC. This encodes CASSHRELENIQYF.

The CDR3: CASSPLNSYEQYF. The CDR3 DNA reads as TGTGCCAGCTCACCTTTAAACTCCTACGAGCAGTACTTC. This chain joins TRBV18 and TRBJ2-7; D remains ambiguous. Trimming left V 3 bases short and J 0 bases short, with 6 bases between. The CDR3 runs to 13 residues. The germline V gene encodes CDR1 KGHSH and CDR2 LQKENI. Based on the CDR3 plus reference TRBV18 and TRBJ2-7, the full variable domain is NAGVMQNPRHLVRRRGQEARLRCSPMKGHSHVYWYRQLPEEGLKFMVYLQKENIIDESGMPKERFSAEFPKEGPSILRIQQVVRGDSAAYFCASSPLNSYEQYFGPGTRLTVT.

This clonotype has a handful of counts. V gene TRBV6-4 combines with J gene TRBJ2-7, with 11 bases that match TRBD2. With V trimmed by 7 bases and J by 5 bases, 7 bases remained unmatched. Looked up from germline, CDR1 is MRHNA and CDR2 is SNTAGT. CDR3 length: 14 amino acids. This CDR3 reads CASTTSGKHNEQYV. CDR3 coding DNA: TGTGCCAGCACGACTAGCGGGAAACACAACGAGCAGTACGTC.

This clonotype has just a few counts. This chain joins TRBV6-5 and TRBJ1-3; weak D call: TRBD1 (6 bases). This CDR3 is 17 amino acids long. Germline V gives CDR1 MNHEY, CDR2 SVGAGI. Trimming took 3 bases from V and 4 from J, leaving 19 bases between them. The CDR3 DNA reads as TGTGCCAGCAGTTATTTACGGACAACCGGGACAGGAAACACCATATATTTT. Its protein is CASSYLRTTGTGNTIYF.

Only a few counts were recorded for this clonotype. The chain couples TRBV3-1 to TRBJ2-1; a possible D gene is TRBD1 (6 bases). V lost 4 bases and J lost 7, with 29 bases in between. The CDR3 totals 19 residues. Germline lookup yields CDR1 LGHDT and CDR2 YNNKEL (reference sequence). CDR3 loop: CASSRGAPTRGRTQNEQFF. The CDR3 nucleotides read TGTGCCAGCAGCCGCGGCGCCCCAACCAGGGGAAGGACACAGAATGAGCAGTTCTTC.

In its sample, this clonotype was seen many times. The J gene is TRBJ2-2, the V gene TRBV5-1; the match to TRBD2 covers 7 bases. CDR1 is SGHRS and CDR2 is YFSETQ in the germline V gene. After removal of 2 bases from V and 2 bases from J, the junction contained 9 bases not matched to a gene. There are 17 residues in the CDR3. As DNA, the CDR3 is TGCGCCAGCAGCTTAAGGGCGGGAGCAGTCAACACCGGGGAGCTGTTTTTT. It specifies CASSLRAGAVNTGELFF.